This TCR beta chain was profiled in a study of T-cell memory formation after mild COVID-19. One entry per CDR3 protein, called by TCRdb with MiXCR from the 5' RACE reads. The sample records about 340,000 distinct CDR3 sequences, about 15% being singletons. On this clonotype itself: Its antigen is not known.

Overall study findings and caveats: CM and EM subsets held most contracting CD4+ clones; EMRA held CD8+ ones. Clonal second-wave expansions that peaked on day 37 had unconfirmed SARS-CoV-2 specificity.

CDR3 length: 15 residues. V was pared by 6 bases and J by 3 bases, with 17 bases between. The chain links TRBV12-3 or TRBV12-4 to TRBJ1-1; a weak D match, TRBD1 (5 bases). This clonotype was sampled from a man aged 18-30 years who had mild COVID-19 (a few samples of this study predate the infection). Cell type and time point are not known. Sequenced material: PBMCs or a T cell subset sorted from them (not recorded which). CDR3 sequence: CASSLQAWGDTEAFF. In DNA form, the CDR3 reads TGTGCCAGCAGCCTGCAAGCCTGGGGCGACACTGAAGCTTTCTTT.